Presented here are 27 T cell receptor beta chains from one specimen sequenced in a study of cytomegalovirus exposure and HLA in healthy donors. The study ran its PCR with 60 Vbeta and 13 Jbeta primers. Sequencing used immunoSEQ multiplex PCR; TCRdb keeps in-frame clones, though not all of them. This table holds some 98,000 clones, around 9.6% found once. The sequenced sample was PBMCs. These receptors all come from a middle-aged man in good health and CMV-seropositive.

The CDR3, as DNA: TGTGCTAGTGGTTTGGGACACATGAACACTGAAGCTTTCTTT. Encoded protein: CASGLGHMNTEAFF. This sequence joins TRBV12-5 and TRBJ1-1; D remains ambiguous. This CDR3 region has 14 residues. Per germline, CDR1 LGHNT and CDR2 FRNRAP. The germline V and J ends were trimmed by 1 base and 0 bases, with 6 bases remaining between them.

The chain joins TRBV4-2 to TRBJ1-1, with 7 bases that match TRBD1. The length of the CDR3 is 14 residues. The germline V gene has CDR1 LGHNA and CDR2 YNFKEQ. With V trimmed by 1 base and J by 5 bases, 4 bases remained unmatched. CDR3 region: CASSQGQGATEAFF. CDR3 coding DNA: TGTGCCAGCAGCCAAGGACAGGGAGCAACTGAAGCTTTCTTT.

CDR3 amino acids: CASSRDRGLAGSSRNEQFF. The CDR3 bases are TGTGCCAGCAGCCGGGACAGGGGACTAGCGGGCTCATCACGGAATGAGCAGTTCTTC. The chain uses TRBV14 and TRBJ2-1; 12 bases are shared with TRBD2. The CDR3 length is 19 residues. CDR1 SGHDN and CDR2 FVKESK come from the germline V gene. J was trimmed by 7 bases and V by 4 bases; bases with no gene match: 17.

This chain connects TRBV30 to TRBJ1-2; D is perhaps TRBD1 (5 bases). Between the trimmed V and J ends, which lost 1 base and 8 bases, there was a span of 14 bases. The CDR3 covers 13 residues. The germline CDR1 and CDR2 sequences are GTSNPN and SVGIG (reference sequence). Written as DNA, the CDR3 is TGTGCCTGGAGTGGGGGCAAAACATGGGGCTACACCTTC. This sequence encodes CAWSGGKTWGYTF.

The rearrangement uses TRBV7-2 and TRBJ2-5, with 11 bases matching TRBD2. The CDR3 sequence is 13 residues long. Unmatched junction bases numbered 6, after V lost 10 bases and J lost 5 bases. Germline V gene lookup returns CDR1 SGHTA and CDR2 FQGNSA. CDR3 sequence (DNA): TGTGCCACCGGATCTAGCGGGGGGGAGACCCAGTACTTC. As protein: CATGSSGGETQYF. The full variable domain, in which reference TRBV7-2 and TRBJ2-5 provide the parts outside the CDR3, is GAGVSQSPSNKVTEKGKDVELRCDPISGHTALYWYRQSLGQGLEFLIYFQGNSAPDKSGLPSDRFSAERTGGSVSTLTIQRTQQEDSAVYLCATGSSGGETQYFGPGTRLLVL.

The chain links TRBV29-1 to TRBJ2-7; 12 nucleotides match TRBD1. The CDR3 loop spans 15 amino acids. Germline V CDR1 and CDR2: SQVTM, ANQGSEA. V dropped 3 bases and J dropped 4; count of bases not matched to a gene: 7. The CDR3 region is CSVDNPGQGAYEQYF. CDR3 DNA: TGCAGCGTTGATAACCCGGGACAGGGGGCTTACGAGCAGTACTTC.

This clone has only a few counts. This rearrangement joins TRBV4-2 to TRBJ1-1; D remains unclear. The V gene's germline CDR1 is LGHNA and CDR2 YNFKEQ. Between the trimmed V and J ends, which lost 3 bases and 5 bases, there was a span of 13 bases. The CDR3 contains 14 residues. The CDR3, as DNA: TGTGCCAGCAGCCAGGTCCAGGTTGGGACTGAAGCTTTCTTT. Translated, it gives CASSQVQVGTEAFF.

This chain connects TRBV2 to TRBJ2-3; 9 nucleotides match TRBD2. V trimming: 5 bases; J trimming: 4 bases; junction bases outside the gene matches: 7. This CDR3 spans 15 amino acids. From germline, CDR1 is SNHLY and CDR2 FYNNEI. The CDR3 coding sequence is TGTGCCAGCAGTTTCCTAGGACTAGCGTCAGATACGCAGTATTTT. Translation: CASSFLGLASDTQYF.

The gene calls are TRBV5-5 and TRBJ2-1, with no clear D. The germline gives CDR1 SGHKS, CDR2 YYEKEE (reference sequence). This CDR3 has 14 residues. Trimming shortened V by 2 bases and J by 6 bases, and 12 bases separated the two germline ends. CDR3 DNA: TGTGCCAGCAGCTTCTACCGAGAGCGCAATGAGCAGTTCTTC. It translates to CASSFYRERNEQFF.

This clone occurred a few times. This rearrangement joins TRBV5-1 to TRBJ1-4; the D is unclear. CDR1 is SGHRS, CDR2 YFSETQ, per germline. The CDR3 spans 15 residues. V was pared by 0 bases and J by 3 bases, with 9 bases between. In nucleotides, the CDR3 is TGCGCCAGCAGCTTGGTAGGCGGCTCTAATGAAAAACTGTTTTTT. This sequence encodes CASSLVGGSNEKLFF.

A note on this clone: Other nucleotide sequences from this sample produce the same CDR3. The chain has TRBV2 and TRBJ1-5; D may be TRBD1 (5 bases). The CDR3 length is 13 residues. CDR1 is SNHLY, CDR2 FYNNEI, per germline. V was trimmed by 7 bases and J by 1 base, leaving 8 bases between them. The CDR3, as DNA: TGTGCCAGCAATCGACAGAGCAATCAGCCCCAGCATTTT. As protein: CASNRQSNQPQHF.

This rearrangement joins TRBV5-4 to TRBJ1-1; D ambiguous. V was clipped by 6 bases and J by 4 bases, with 16 bases between them. The CDR3 spans 14 residues. CDR1 is SGHNT and CDR2 is YYREEE in the germline V gene (reference sequence). DNA of the CDR3: TGTGCCAGCAACGATCTGACTAGTTTCACTGAAGCTTTCTTT. Its translation is CASNDLTSFTEAFF.

The rearrangement links TRBV7-9 to TRBJ2-5, with 8 bases aligning to TRBD2. This CDR3 comprises 15 residues. CDR1 and CDR2 (germline): SEHNR, FQNEAQ (reference sequence). Losses at the gene ends were 3 bases for V and 0 bases for J; bases not matched to a gene: 3. CDR3 loop: CASSFRGRYQETQYF. The CDR3 DNA reads as TGTGCCAGCAGCTTTCGCGGGAGGTACCAAGAGACCCAGTACTTC. The entire variable domain, with the rest obtained from reference TRBV7-9 and TRBJ2-5, is as follows: DTGVSQNPRHKITKRGQNVTFRCDPISEHNRLYWYRQTLGQGPEFLTYFQNEAQLEKSRLLSDRFSAERPKGSFSTLEIQRTEQGDSAMYLCASSFRGRYQETQYFGPGTRLLVL.

The chain joins TRBV30 to TRBJ2-2; 8 positions agree with TRBD2. The V segment lost 0 bases and the J segment 3 bases; nucleotides outside the gene matches: 3. The CDR3 runs to 15 residues. The germline gives CDR1 GTSNPN, CDR2 SVGIG (reference sequence). The CDR3 spells CAWSVLAEDTGELFF. In nucleotides, the CDR3 is TGTGCCTGGAGTGTACTAGCGGAGGACACCGGGGAGCTGTTTTTT.

This clone was counted a few times. This sequence joins TRBV28 and TRBJ1-5; D gene uncertain. Trimming stripped 5 bases from V and 7 bases from J, with 18 bases between. This CDR3 spans 15 amino acids. The germline V gene has CDR1 MDHEN and CDR2 SYDVKM. The CDR3: CASSPLISGIQPQHF. The CDR3 region has the DNA TGTGCCAGCAGTCCTCTGATATCGGGGATCCAGCCCCAGCATTTT.

The genes are TRBV4-2 and TRBJ1-4, with 12 bases fitting TRBD1. CDR3 length: 16 residues. Germline loops: CDR1 LGHNA, CDR2 YNFKEQ. V trimming: 0 bases; J trimming: 7 bases; junction bases outside the gene matches: 3. In DNA, the CDR3 is TGTGCCAGCAGCCAAGAGGGACAGGGGGCTCGTGAAAAACTGTTTTTT. As protein: CASSQEGQGAREKLFF.

This clone was seen a few times. This rearrangement joins TRBV4-3 to TRBJ2-1; weak D call: TRBD2 (7 bases). Germline values: CDR1 LGHNA, CDR2 YSLEER. The CDR3 has 19 amino acids. The V and J ends lost 0 bases and 1 base respectively, with 19 bases between them. The DNA for the CDR3 is TGCGCCAGCAGCCAAGATTACGGGGGCGGGAGACCTTCCTACAATGAGCAGTTCTTC. Its translation: CASSQDYGGGRPSYNEQFF.

This clone was observed a handful of times. The chain carries TRBV5-1 and TRBJ1-2; TRBD1 might be the D (5 bases). V lost 3 bases to trimming and J lost 4 bases, with 7 bases between them. The germline gives CDR1 SGHRS, CDR2 YFSETQ. The CDR3 is made up of 12 amino acids. CDR3 residues: CASSWDSYGYTF. The CDR3 nucleotides read TGCGCCAGCAGCTGGGACTCCTATGGCTACACCTTC.

This clone was observed a handful of times. Distinct nucleotide sequences in the sample also encode this CDR3. The genes are TRBV4-3 and TRBJ2-7; D not resolved. Trimming took off 0 bases at V and 0 bases at J, with 12 bases between the two ends. This CDR3 spans 16 amino acids. Germline-derived CDR1 and CDR2 are LGHNA and YSLEER. The CDR3 sequence is CASSQDASGISYEQYF. DNA of the CDR3: TGCGCCAGCAGCCAAGACGCCTCAGGAATCTCCTACGAGCAGTACTTC.

This clone has just a few counts. The rearrangement links TRBV27 to TRBJ1-5, with TRBD1 identical over 7 bases. With V trimmed by 9 bases and J by 0 bases, 8 bases remained unmatched. Looked up from germline, CDR1 is MNHEY and CDR2 is SMNVEV (reference sequence). The CDR3 is 15 residues long. The CDR3 sequence is CASARGTASNQPQHF. For the CDR3, the DNA is TGTGCCAGTGCCCGAGGGACAGCTAGCAATCAGCCCCAGCATTTT.

The gene calls are TRBV6-1 and TRBJ2-1; 9 bases agree with TRBD2. CDR3 size: 14 residues. With V trimmed by 8 bases and J by 2 bases, 4 bases remained unmatched. The V gene's germline CDR1 is MNHNS and CDR2 SASEGT. CDR3 protein: CASGASGTYNEQFF. CDR3 sequence (DNA): TGTGCCAGCGGAGCTAGCGGGACCTACAATGAGCAGTTCTTC.

This clone was seen a handful of times. The V gene is TRBV4-3, the J gene TRBJ2-1, with D possibly TRBD2 on 6 matching bases. Germline V lookup: CDR1 LGHNA, CDR2 YSLEER. The germline V and J ends were trimmed by 4 bases and 8 bases, with 15 bases remaining between them. CDR3 length equals 14 residues. CDR3 in amino acids: CASSPLSGSYEQFF. The CDR3 DNA reads TGCGCCAGCAGCCCCTTAAGCGGGTCGTATGAGCAGTTCTTC.

The gene calls are TRBV5-1 and TRBJ1-1; no clear D. V lost 0 bases and J lost 1, with 7 bases in between. The CDR3 consists of 14 residues. CDR1 and CDR2 (germline): SGHRS, YFSETQ. For the CDR3, the DNA is TGCGCCAGCAGCTTGGATATAAAGAACACTGAAGCTTTCTTT. Its translation: CASSLDIKNTEAFF.

The chain carries TRBV4-3 and TRBJ2-5; 14 bases match TRBD2. The J call is uncertain, as TRBJ2-7 better fits the DNA end. Per the germline V gene, CDR1 is LGHNA and CDR2 is YSLEER. This CDR3 comprises 18 residues. The CDR3 loop is CASSQRLAGGIPSYEQYF. The CDR3 region has the DNA TGCGCCAGCAGCCAGAGACTAGCGGGAGGGATCCCCTCCTACGAGCAGTACTTC.

The chain carries TRBV19 and TRBJ2-3; 10 bases fit TRBD2. V dropped 4 bases and J dropped 2; count of bases not matched to a gene: 6. Germline V lookup: CDR1 LNHDA, CDR2 SQIVND (reference sequence). This CDR3 contains 16 residues. The CDR3 region has the DNA TGTGCCAGTAGTAGCGTACTAGCGGGGTCCACAGATACGCAGTATTTT. Translation: CASSSVLAGSTDTQYF.

There are a few counts of this clone. This chain uses TRBV28 with TRBJ1-5, with TRBD1 as a possible D gene (5 bases). CDR1 MDHEN and CDR2 SYDVKM come from the germline V gene. CDR3 length: 16 residues. V lost 3 bases, J lost 0 bases, and 12 bases lay in between. CDR3 sequence (DNA): TGTGCCAGCAGTTTTCTGACAGAGCCTAGCAATCAGCCCCAGCATTTT. Amino acid sequence: CASSFLTEPSNQPQHF.

This clone was observed a handful of times. The gene calls are TRBV29-1 and TRBJ2-2, with D perhaps matching TRBD2 (7 bases). Trimming pared 7 bases from V and 1 base from J, leaving 16 bases between. Germline V CDR1 and CDR2: SQVTM, ANQGSEA. The CDR3 covers 15 residues. This CDR3 reads CSAVGGARNTGELFF. CDR3 bases: TGCAGCGCCGTAGGGGGGGCGAGGAACACCGGGGAGCTGTTTTTT.